The clone carrying this T cell receptor (beta chain) was seen ten or more times. The antigen is unknown. The entry originates in a study of spatial heterogeneity in lung cancer. Study results and limitations: Compared with follow-up, resection was when ubiquitous expanded tumor TCRs appeared in blood more.

Time point meaning: blood at routine non-recurrence follow-up after resection. Material for sequencing was whole RNA from tumor, nontumor lung or frozen PBMC, left unsorted. CDR1 SGHTA and CDR2 FQGNSA come from the germline V gene. This CDR3 contains 17 residues. After removal of 0 bases from V and 1 base from J, the junction contained 3 bases not matched to a gene. MiXCR was run by TCRdb on the 5' RACE reads, yielding one entry per CDR3 protein. The sample has roughly 26,000 distinct CDR3 sequences, about 6% seen once. The sequences come from PBMCs, collected at follow-up. The TCR comes from a male donor with early-stage non-small cell lung cancer. This chain links TRBV7-2 with TRBJ2-3; 11 bases align to TRBD2. CDR3: CASSLAPLAGGTDTQYF. In nucleotides, the CDR3 is TGTGCCAGCAGCTTAGCCCCACTAGCGGGGGGCACAGATACGCAGTATTTT. Full variable domain (outside the CDR3, taken from reference TRBV7-2 and TRBJ2-3): GAGVSQSPSNKVTEKGKDVELRCDPISGHTALYWYRQSLGQGLEFLIYFQGNSAPDKSGLPSDRFSAERTGGSVSTLTIQRTQQEDSAVYLCASSLAPLAGGTDTQYFGPGTRLTVL.